These 31 T cell receptor beta chains share one sample of origin, sequenced in a study of identical twins. TCRdb used MiXCR to reprocess the 5' RACE reads, holding one entry per CDR3 protein. The sample yields about 520,000 distinct CDR3 sequences, 22% seen once. The sample was also reused in another study, on T cells expressing NK-cell markers.

Sequencing was performed on CD4+ T cells sorted from blood. The origin of the receptors is a woman younger than 30 in good health.

Only a few counts were recorded for this clonotype. One end of the junction varies from germline; a read error may be responsible. J is TRBJ2-7 and V is TRBV29-1; unclear D gene. The CDR3 runs to 11 residues. Germline V gene lookup returns CDR1 SQVTM and CDR2 ANQGSEA. The CDR3 region has the DNA TGCAGCGGTGAATCCAGCTCGCGGCAGTACTTC. Translated, it gives CSGESSSRQYF.

This clonotype turned up a few times. The chain carries TRBV20-1 and TRBJ2-4; either TRBD1 or TRBD2 may supply D (7 bases each). Germline V gives CDR1 DFQATT, CDR2 SNEGSKA (reference sequence). Trimming cost V 6 bases and J 5 bases, with 14 bases left between them. CDR3 size: 13 residues. The CDR3 protein is CSAVTGRENIQYF. In nucleotides, the CDR3 is TGCAGTGCAGTGACAGGGAGGGAAAACATTCAGTACTTC.

This clonotype turned up a few times. This sequence joins TRBV12-3 or TRBV12-4 and TRBJ2-7; the match to TRBD1 covers 8 bases. The trim removed 9 bases at V and 12 bases at J, leaving 25 bases unmatched. This CDR3 region has 16 residues. Here the CDR3 DNA reads TGTGCCAGTTCCCTGGGGCCGGACAGGGTAGATAAGTGGAGGTACTTC. Its protein is CASSLGPDRVDKWRYF.

This chain connects TRBV9 to TRBJ2-3, with D possibly TRBD1 on 6 matching bases. This CDR3 contains 14 residues. The V and J ends lost 7 bases and 8 bases respectively, with 20 bases between them. Germline CDR1 SGDLS, CDR2 YYNGEE. The CDR3 loop reads CASGTGTPSATQYF. The CDR3 DNA is TGTGCCAGCGGAACAGGGACCCCCTCTGCTACGCAGTATTTT.

In DNA form, the CDR3 reads TGCGCCAGCAGCCCGACAGGGTCCGGCGGGGAGCTGTTTTTT. This encodes CASSPTGSGGELFF. This chain joins TRBV5-1 and TRBJ2-2, with 7 positions matching TRBD1. CDR1 SGHRS and CDR2 YFSETQ come from the germline V gene. The CDR3 length is 14 residues. Germline trimming cut 4 bases from V and 7 bases from J; bases unmatched to any gene: 7. The full variable domain, its missing parts supplied by reference TRBV5-1 and TRBJ2-2, is KAGVTQTPRYLIKTRGQQVTLSCSPISGHRSVSWYQQTPGQGLQFLFEYFSETQRNKGNFPGRFSGRQFSNSRSEMNVSTLELGDSALYLCASSPTGSGGELFFGEGSRLTVL.

In this sample, this clonotype turned up many times. The chain combines TRBV12-3 or TRBV12-4 with TRBJ2-5; D call uncertain. CDR3 length: 13 amino acids. V lost 2 bases and J lost 4, with 8 bases in between. In DNA, the CDR3 is TGTGCCAGCAGTTTACTTCGGGCAGAGACCCAGTACTTC. The encoded protein is CASSLLRAETQYF.

The chain recombines TRBV3-1 with TRBJ2-1; TRBD1 is a possible D gene (6 bases). Trimming took 3 bases from V and 1 from J, leaving 16 bases between them. The germline V gene has CDR1 LGHDT and CDR2 YNNKEL (reference sequence). The CDR3 is made up of 17 amino acids. CDR3 coding DNA: TGTGCCAGCAGCCAGGTACCCCCGGGACAATCCTACAATGAGCAGTTCTTC. Translation: CASSQVPPGQSYNEQFF.

This clonotype was detected only a few times. The chain employs TRBV4-3 and TRBJ1-3; D is unresolved. The CDR3 is made up of 15 amino acids. From germline, CDR1 is LGHNA and CDR2 YSLEER. V lost 0 bases and J lost 4, with 10 bases in between. CDR3 in amino acids: CASSQDQNGGNTIYF. The CDR3 bases are TGCGCCAGCAGCCAAGACCAAAATGGAGGAAACACCATATATTTT.

This clonotype was seen only a few times. V is TRBV10-3 and J is TRBJ2-3; D uncertain. The CDR3 is made up of 15 amino acids. CDR1 and CDR2 from the germline V gene are ENHRY and SYGVKD. Trimming pared 8 bases from V and 2 bases from J, leaving 17 bases between. The CDR3 here is CAISGRTSHTDTQYF. The DNA of the CDR3 is TGTGCCATCTCCGGGCGCACCAGCCACACAGATACGCAGTATTTT.

This clonotype appeared a few times. The J gene is TRBJ1-4, the V gene TRBV20-1; the D is unclear. Germline V lookup: CDR1 DFQATT, CDR2 SNEGSKA (reference sequence). The CDR3 is 14 amino acids. The ends were cut back, 6 bases at V and 9 bases at J, with 20 bases in the middle. CDR3 nucleotides: TGCAGTGCAGAGCGACGTGCCCAGAACAAAAAACTGTTTTTT. As protein: CSAERRAQNKKLFF.

This clonotype occurred a few times. The chain links TRBV20-1 to TRBJ2-1; 11 bases line up with TRBD2. V gave up 6 bases and J gave up 7 bases; unmatched junction bases: 8. The germline V gene has CDR1 DFQATT and CDR2 SNEGSKA (reference sequence). The CDR3 covers 14 residues. DNA for the CDR3: TGCAGTGCCACAACTAGCGGGAGTATGAATGAGCAGTTCTTC. Protein: CSATTSGSMNEQFF.

This chain uses TRBV6-2 or TRBV6-3 with TRBJ2-7, with D uncertain. V was cut by 2 bases and J by 2 bases, with 4 bases left in between. The length of the CDR3 is 12 residues. The V gene's germline CDR1 is MNHEY and CDR2 SVGEGT. The CDR3 region has the DNA TGTGCCAGCAGTTACGTAACCTACGAGCAGTACTTC. This gives the protein CASSYVTYEQYF.

The chain recombines TRBV20-1 with TRBJ2-7, with D perhaps TRBD2 (7 bases). V shed 5 bases and J shed 3 bases, with 20 bases lying between them. This CDR3 has 15 residues. Germline V lookup: CDR1 DFQATT, CDR2 SNEGSKA (reference sequence). DNA for the CDR3: TGCAGTGCTGCCGGGGGGCGGTCACGGGGCTACGAGCAGTACTTC. Its protein is CSAAGGRSRGYEQYF.

A few counts support this clonotype. The CDR3 coding sequence is TGCAGCGGTGGGTTAATGGGGTTTCCCACTGAAGCTTTCTTT. Translating gives CSGGLMGFPTEAFF. This chain joins TRBV29-1 and TRBJ1-1; D uncertain. The CDR3 sequence is 14 residues long. Trimming removed 7 bases from V and 4 bases from J, with 19 bases in between. The germline V gene encodes CDR1 SQVTM and CDR2 ANQGSEA. The full variable domain, rest sourced from reference TRBV29-1 and TRBJ1-1, is SAVISQKPSRDICQRGTSLTIQCQVDSQVTMMFWYRQQPGQSLTLIATANQGSEATYESGFVIDKFPISRPNLTFSTLTVSNMSPEDSSIYLCSGGLMGFPTEAFFGQGTRLTVV.

The J gene is TRBJ2-1, the V gene TRBV14; D perhaps matches TRBD2 (5 bases). The CDR3 is made up of 16 amino acids. With 0 bases removed from V and 9 bases from J, the gap between germline ends came to 18 bases. Germline CDR1 SGHDN, CDR2 FVKESK. This CDR3 is CASSQDLPGISGEQFF. CDR3 coding DNA: TGTGCCAGCAGCCAAGATCTACCCGGGATCTCGGGTGAGCAGTTCTTC.

The chain recombines TRBV5-5 with TRBJ2-5; 11 bases line up with TRBD2. With V trimmed by 4 bases and J by 4 bases, 6 bases remained unmatched. This CDR3 region has 15 residues. The V gene's germline CDR1 is SGHKS and CDR2 YYEKEE (reference sequence). CDR3 in amino acids: CASSPIAGGGETQYF. The DNA of the CDR3 is TGTGCCAGCAGCCCTATAGCGGGAGGGGGAGAGACCCAGTACTTC.

The V and J genes are TRBV12-3 or TRBV12-4 and TRBJ1-1, with D perhaps TRBD1 (6 bases). The CDR3 has 14 residues. Trimming stripped 7 bases from V and 3 bases from J, with 15 bases between. DNA of the CDR3: TGTGCCAGCACCCTGAAGGGGGGTTACACTGAAGCTTTCTTT. It translates to CASTLKGGYTEAFF.

This clonotype has just a few counts. This CDR3 is CATKGESSQPQHF. The CDR3 DNA reads as TGTGCCACCAAAGGGGAAAGTTCCCAGCCCCAGCATTTT. V usage is TRBV2 and J usage is TRBJ1-5; possibly TRBD1 for D (5 bases). The CDR3 spans 13 residues. V lost 10 bases, J lost 7 bases, and 17 bases lay in between. The germline CDR1 and CDR2 sequences are SNHLY and FYNNEI.

This clonotype was seen a few times. The rearrangement joins TRBV20-1 to TRBJ2-3, with D perhaps TRBD1 or TRBD2 (6 bases each). Germline values: CDR1 DFQATT, CDR2 SNEGSKA (reference sequence). V lost 5 bases and J 4 bases, leaving 10 bases between the germline ends. CDR3 length equals 12 residues. The CDR3 sequence is CSAEGGADTQYF. The CDR3, as DNA: TGCAGTGCTGAGGGGGGCGCAGATACGCAGTATTTT.

Many counts were recorded for this clonotype. V usage is TRBV20-1 and J usage is TRBJ1-3; 9 positions agree with TRBD1. From germline, CDR1 is DFQATT and CDR2 SNEGSKA (reference sequence). This CDR3 has 14 residues. Trimming removed 6 bases from V and 2 bases from J; junction bases left unmatched: 5. The CDR3 region is CSARRQGAGNTIYF. The CDR3 DNA reads TGCAGTGCACGAAGACAGGGGGCTGGAAACACCATATATTTT.

The chain has TRBV29-1 and TRBJ2-7, with 11 positions matching TRBD2. The CDR3 covers 17 residues. The junction had 15 bases not matched to a gene; V was cut back by 7 bases and J by 1 base. Germline loops: CDR1 SQVTM, CDR2 ANQGSEA. CDR3 nucleotide sequence: TGCAGCGCCCAATTAGCGGGAGGGTCCGAAAGGTCCTACGAGCAGTACTTC. It yields the protein CSAQLAGGSERSYEQYF.

The rearrangement links TRBV6-1 to TRBJ2-7; TRBD2 aligns across 9 bases. Germline assignment: CDR1 MNHNS and CDR2 SASEGT. Germline trimming cut 4 bases from V and 3 bases from J; bases unmatched to any gene: 10. The CDR3 loop spans 16 amino acids. This chain's CDR3 is CASSVAVAGAFYEQYF. CDR3 DNA sequence: TGTGCCAGCAGTGTCGCGGTAGCGGGGGCTTTCTACGAGCAGTACTTC.

The chain links TRBV27 to TRBJ2-2; TRBD1 is a possible D gene (5 bases). The germline V gene encodes CDR1 MNHEY and CDR2 SMNVEV (reference sequence). With 4 bases removed from V and 0 bases from J, the gap between germline ends came to 12 bases. The CDR3 totals 16 residues. CDR3 in amino acids: CASSSDRFANTGELFF. The CDR3 bases are TGTGCCAGCAGTTCAGACAGATTCGCGAACACCGGGGAGCTGTTTTTT.

This clonotype occurred once. This chain connects TRBV9 to TRBJ2-1; 8 bases map to TRBD2. J gave up 2 bases and V 3 bases, and 7 bases lay outside the gene matches. The germline CDR1 and CDR2 sequences are SGDLS and YYNGEE. The CDR3 totals 16 residues. The CDR3 reads CASSGSPGGAYNEQFF. The CDR3 DNA follows: TGTGCCAGCAGCGGGAGTCCGGGGGGGGCCTACAATGAGCAGTTCTTC. Supplemented by reference TRBV9 and TRBJ2-1, the full variable domain reads DSGVTQTPKHLITATGQRVTLRCSPRSGDLSVYWYQQSLDQGLQFLIQYYNGEERAKGNILERFSAQQFPDLHSELNLSSLELGDSALYFCASSGSPGGAYNEQFFGPGTRLTVL.

The chain links TRBV7-3 to TRBJ1-1; no firm D call. Germline V CDR1 and CDR2: SGHTA, FQGTGA. The CDR3 loop spans 13 amino acids. V was clipped by 3 bases and J by 4 bases, with 9 bases between them. In DNA, the CDR3 is TGTGCCAGCAGCTTTACCGAATCCACTGAAGCTTTCTTT. Protein sequence: CASSFTESTEAFF.

This chain joins TRBV6-1 and TRBJ2-5; D is perhaps TRBD2 (5 bases). Trimming pared 7 bases from V and 0 bases from J, leaving 9 bases between. Germline-derived CDR1 and CDR2 are MNHNS and SASEGT. The CDR3 spans 13 residues. The CDR3 loop is CASKREYQETQYF. The CDR3 coding sequence is TGTGCCAGCAAAAGGGAGTACCAAGAGACCCAGTACTTC.

This clonotype occurred a few times. This rearrangement joins TRBV18 to TRBJ1-2, with 7 positions matching TRBD1. The CDR3 runs to 13 residues. The trim removed 5 bases at V and 5 bases at J, leaving 5 bases unmatched. Per germline, CDR1 KGHSH and CDR2 LQKENI. Here the CDR3 reads CASSDDREYGYTF. CDR3 in DNA: TGTGCCAGCTCAGACGACAGGGAATATGGCTACACCTTC.

The table lists this clonotype with a few counts. The rearrangement uses TRBV12-3 or TRBV12-4 and TRBJ2-3; perhaps TRBD2 as D (6 bases). With 6 bases removed from V and 6 bases from J, the gap between germline ends came to 25 bases. This CDR3 is built from 17 residues. The CDR3 region is CASSWGEESLPTDTQYF. In DNA form, the CDR3 reads TGTGCCAGCAGCTGGGGGGAGGAGTCCCTTCCGACGGATACGCAGTATTTT.

This clonotype was detected many times. This rearrangement joins TRBV10-3 to TRBJ2-3; D remains ambiguous. From germline, CDR1 is ENHRY and CDR2 SYGVKD. V lost 8 bases, J lost 6 bases, and 15 bases lay in between. The CDR3 spans 13 residues. The CDR3: CAIAGSSSDTQYF. CDR3 nucleotide sequence: TGTGCCATCGCCGGATCTAGTTCGGATACGCAGTATTTT.

This clonotype showed up just a few times. The chain combines TRBV6-1 with TRBJ2-5; 7 nucleotides line up with TRBD2. Germline-derived CDR1 and CDR2 are MNHNS and SASEGT. The CDR3 loop spans 14 amino acids. Unmatched junction bases numbered 7, after V lost 5 bases and J lost 4 bases. In nucleotides, the CDR3 is TGTGCCAGCAGTCCGAGCGGGATTGGAGAGACCCAGTACTTC. It translates to CASSPSGIGETQYF.

This clonotype was seen at least ten times. In nucleotides, the CDR3 is TGCGCCAGCAGCTTGACCCCACGGAACACTGAAGCTTTCTTT. Protein product: CASSLTPRNTEAFF. The chain is built from TRBV5-1 and TRBJ1-1; D unresolved. V was cut by 1 base and J by 1 base, with 8 bases left in between. Germline V gene data show CDR1 as SGHRS and CDR2 as YFSETQ. The CDR3 spans 14 residues.